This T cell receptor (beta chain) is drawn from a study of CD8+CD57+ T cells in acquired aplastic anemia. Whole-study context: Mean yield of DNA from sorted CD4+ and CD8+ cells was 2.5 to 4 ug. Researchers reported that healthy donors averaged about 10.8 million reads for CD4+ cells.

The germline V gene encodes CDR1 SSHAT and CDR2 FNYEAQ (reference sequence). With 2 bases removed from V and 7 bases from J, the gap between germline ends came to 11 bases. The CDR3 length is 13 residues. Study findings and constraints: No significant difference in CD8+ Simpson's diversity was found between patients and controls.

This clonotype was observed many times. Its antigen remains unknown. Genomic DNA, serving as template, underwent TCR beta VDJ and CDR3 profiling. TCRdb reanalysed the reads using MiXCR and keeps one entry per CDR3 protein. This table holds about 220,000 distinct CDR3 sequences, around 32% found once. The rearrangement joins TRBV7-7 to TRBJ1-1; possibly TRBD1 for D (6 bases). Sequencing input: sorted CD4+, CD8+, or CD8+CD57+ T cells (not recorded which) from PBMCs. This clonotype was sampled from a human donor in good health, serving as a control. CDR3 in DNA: TGTGCCAGCAGCTTAAATACAGGGAGTGAAGCTTTCTTT. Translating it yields CASSLNTGSEAFF.